This T cell receptor beta chain is drawn from a study of Ad26.COV2.S vaccination and SARS-CoV-2 variants. V lost 6 bases and J 4 bases, leaving 18 bases between the germline ends. Germline CDR1 LNHDA, CDR2 SQIVND (reference sequence). The length of the CDR3 is 15 residues. Described treatment: around 19 received Ad26.COV2.S at low or high dose, single or two shots; several received placebo; per-sample allocation not given. Material that was analyzed had been drawn on day 63 after the first vaccine or placebo injection. TCRdb's copy holds only in-frame clones and misses some; the assay was immunoSEQ multiplex PCR. Of 500,000 or so clones detected, approximately 89% appear once; the ten largest clones hold about 2.4%.

The chain is built from TRBV19 and TRBJ1-2; D is ambiguous. Sequencing was performed on peripheral blood, taken in a trial of Ad26.COV2.S vaccine versus placebo. The clonotype originates from a person aged 18-60 years who received the Ad26.COV2.S COVID-19 vaccine or a placebo. Here the CDR3 reads CASRTEVTSIYGYTF. As DNA, the CDR3 is TGTGCCAGTAGAACGGAGGTGACTTCAATCTATGGCTACACCTTC.